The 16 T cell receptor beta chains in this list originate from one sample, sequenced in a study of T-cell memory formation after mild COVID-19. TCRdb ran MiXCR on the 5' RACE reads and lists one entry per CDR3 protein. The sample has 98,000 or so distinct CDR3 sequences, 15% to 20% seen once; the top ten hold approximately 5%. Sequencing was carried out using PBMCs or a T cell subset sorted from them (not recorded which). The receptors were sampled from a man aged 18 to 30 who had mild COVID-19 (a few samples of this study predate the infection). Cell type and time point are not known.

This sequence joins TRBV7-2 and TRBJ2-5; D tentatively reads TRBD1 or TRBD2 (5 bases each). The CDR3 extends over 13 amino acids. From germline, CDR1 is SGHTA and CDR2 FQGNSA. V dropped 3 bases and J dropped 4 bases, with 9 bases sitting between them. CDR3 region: CASSFQGAETQYF. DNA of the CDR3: TGTGCCAGCAGCTTTCAGGGAGCAGAGACCCAGTACTTC.

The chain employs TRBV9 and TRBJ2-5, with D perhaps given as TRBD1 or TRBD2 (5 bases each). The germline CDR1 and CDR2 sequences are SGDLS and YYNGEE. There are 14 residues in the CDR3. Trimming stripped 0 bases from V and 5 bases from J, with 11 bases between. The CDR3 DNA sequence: TGTGCCAGCAGCGTAGTTGGGACGGAGGAGACCCAGTACTTC. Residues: CASSVVGTEETQYF. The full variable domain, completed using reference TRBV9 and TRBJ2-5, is DSGVTQTPKHLITATGQRVTLRCSPRSGDLSVYWYQQSLDQGLQFLIQYYNGEERAKGNILERFSAQQFPDLHSELNLSSLELGDSALYFCASSVVGTEETQYFGPGTRLLVL.

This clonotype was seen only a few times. As DNA, the CDR3 is TGTGCCATCAGGGGGGGACTGAACACTGAAGCTTTCTTT. Its translation is CAIRGGLNTEAFF. The chain uses TRBV10-3 and TRBJ1-1; TRBD1 is a possible D gene (5 bases). Germline assignment: CDR1 ENHRY and CDR2 SYGVKD. V gave up 6 bases and J gave up 0 bases, with 8 bases separating them. The CDR3 contains 13 residues.

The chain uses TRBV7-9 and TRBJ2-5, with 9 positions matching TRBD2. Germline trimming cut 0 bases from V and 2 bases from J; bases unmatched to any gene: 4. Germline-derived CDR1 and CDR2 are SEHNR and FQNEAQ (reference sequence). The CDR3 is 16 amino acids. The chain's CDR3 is CASSLAPSGVQETQYF. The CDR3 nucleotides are TGTGCCAGCAGCTTAGCCCCTAGCGGGGTACAAGAGACCCAGTACTTC.

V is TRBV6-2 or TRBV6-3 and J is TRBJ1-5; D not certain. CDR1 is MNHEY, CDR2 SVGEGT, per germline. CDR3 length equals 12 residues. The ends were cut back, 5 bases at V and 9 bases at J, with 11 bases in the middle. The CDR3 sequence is CASSATWGPQHF. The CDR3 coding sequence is TGTGCCAGCAGTGCGACATGGGGGCCCCAGCATTTT.

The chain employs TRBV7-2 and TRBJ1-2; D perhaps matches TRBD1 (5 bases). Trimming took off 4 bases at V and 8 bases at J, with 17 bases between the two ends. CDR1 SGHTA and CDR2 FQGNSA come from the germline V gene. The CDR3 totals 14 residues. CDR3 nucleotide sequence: TGTGCCAGCAGCTCCTGGGGCTTTCCAGGGGGCTACACCTTC. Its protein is CASSSWGFPGGYTF. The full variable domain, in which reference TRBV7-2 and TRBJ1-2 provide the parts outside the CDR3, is GAGVSQSPSNKVTEKGKDVELRCDPISGHTALYWYRQSLGQGLEFLIYFQGNSAPDKSGLPSDRFSAERTGGSVSTLTIQRTQQEDSAVYLCASSSWGFPGGYTFGSGTRLTVV.

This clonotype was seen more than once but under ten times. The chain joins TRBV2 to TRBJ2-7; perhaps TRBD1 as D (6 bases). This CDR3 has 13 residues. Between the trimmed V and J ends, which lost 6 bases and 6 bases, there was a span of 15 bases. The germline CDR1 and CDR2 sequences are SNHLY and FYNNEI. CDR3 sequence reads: CASRVGWGPEQYF. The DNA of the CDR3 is TGTGCCAGCAGAGTAGGTTGGGGGCCCGAGCAGTACTTC.

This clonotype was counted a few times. CDR3 protein: CASSYSRGTQYF. CDR3 DNA: TGTGCCAGCAGTTACTCCAGGGGGACCCAGTACTTC. The chain combines TRBV6-6 with TRBJ2-5; tentatively, D is TRBD1 (6 bases). V lost 0 bases, J lost 7 bases, and 6 bases lay in between. Germline V CDR1 and CDR2: MNHNY, SVGAGI (reference sequence). The CDR3 length is 12 residues.

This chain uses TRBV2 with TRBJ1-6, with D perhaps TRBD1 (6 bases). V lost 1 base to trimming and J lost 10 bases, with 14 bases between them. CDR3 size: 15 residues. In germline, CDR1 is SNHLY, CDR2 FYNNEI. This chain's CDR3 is CASSEDRGARSPLHF. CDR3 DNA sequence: TGTGCCAGCAGTGAAGATCGGGGGGCTAGGTCACCCCTCCACTTT.

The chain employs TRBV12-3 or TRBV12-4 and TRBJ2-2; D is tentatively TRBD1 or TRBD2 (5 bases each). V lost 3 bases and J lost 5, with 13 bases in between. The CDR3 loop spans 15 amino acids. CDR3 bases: TGTGCCAGCAGTTTCGGGGACCTGAGGACCGGGGAGCTGTTTTTT. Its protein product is CASSFGDLRTGELFF.

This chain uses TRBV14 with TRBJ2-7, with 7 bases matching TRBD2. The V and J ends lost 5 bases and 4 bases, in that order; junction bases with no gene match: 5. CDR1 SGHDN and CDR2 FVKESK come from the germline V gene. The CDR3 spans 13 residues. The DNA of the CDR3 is TGTGCCAGCAGCTCCGGGGGGTCGTACGAGCAGTACTTC. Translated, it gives CASSSGGSYEQYF.

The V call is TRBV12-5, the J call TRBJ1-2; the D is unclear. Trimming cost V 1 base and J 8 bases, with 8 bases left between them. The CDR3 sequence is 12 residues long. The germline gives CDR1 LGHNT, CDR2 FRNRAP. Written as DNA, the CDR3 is TGTGCTAGTGGTTTGGACACGGGGGGCTACACCTTC. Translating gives CASGLDTGGYTF.

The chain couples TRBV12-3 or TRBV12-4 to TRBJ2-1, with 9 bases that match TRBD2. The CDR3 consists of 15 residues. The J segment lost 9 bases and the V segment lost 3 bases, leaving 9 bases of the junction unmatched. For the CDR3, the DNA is TGTGCCAGCAGTTTGCGGCGGGGGGGCCTAGGTGAGCAGTTCTTC. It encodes CASSLRRGGLGEQFF.

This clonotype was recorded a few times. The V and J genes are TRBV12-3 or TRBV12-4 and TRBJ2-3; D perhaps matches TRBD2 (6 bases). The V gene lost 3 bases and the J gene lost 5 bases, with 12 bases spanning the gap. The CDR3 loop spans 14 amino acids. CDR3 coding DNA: TGTGCCAGCAGTTTTCAGCTGGGGGGAGATACGCAGTATTTT. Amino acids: CASSFQLGGDTQYF.

The CDR3 is CSALAGAGDTQYF. Written as DNA, the CDR3 is TGCAGTGCTTTAGCGGGGGCTGGAGATACGCAGTATTTT. The rearrangement uses TRBV20-1 and TRBJ2-3; 9 bases align to TRBD2. Unmatched junction bases numbered 5, after V lost 5 bases and J lost 5 bases. CDR1 is DFQATT, CDR2 SNEGSKA, per germline (reference sequence). The CDR3 sequence is 13 residues long.

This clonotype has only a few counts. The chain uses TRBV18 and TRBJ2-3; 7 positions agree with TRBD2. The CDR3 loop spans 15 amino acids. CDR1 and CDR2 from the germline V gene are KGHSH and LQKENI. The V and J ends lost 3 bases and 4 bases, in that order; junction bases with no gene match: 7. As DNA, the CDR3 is TGTGCCAGCTCACCCTTGAGCGGGGTGTCAGATACGCAGTATTTT. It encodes CASSPLSGVSDTQYF.